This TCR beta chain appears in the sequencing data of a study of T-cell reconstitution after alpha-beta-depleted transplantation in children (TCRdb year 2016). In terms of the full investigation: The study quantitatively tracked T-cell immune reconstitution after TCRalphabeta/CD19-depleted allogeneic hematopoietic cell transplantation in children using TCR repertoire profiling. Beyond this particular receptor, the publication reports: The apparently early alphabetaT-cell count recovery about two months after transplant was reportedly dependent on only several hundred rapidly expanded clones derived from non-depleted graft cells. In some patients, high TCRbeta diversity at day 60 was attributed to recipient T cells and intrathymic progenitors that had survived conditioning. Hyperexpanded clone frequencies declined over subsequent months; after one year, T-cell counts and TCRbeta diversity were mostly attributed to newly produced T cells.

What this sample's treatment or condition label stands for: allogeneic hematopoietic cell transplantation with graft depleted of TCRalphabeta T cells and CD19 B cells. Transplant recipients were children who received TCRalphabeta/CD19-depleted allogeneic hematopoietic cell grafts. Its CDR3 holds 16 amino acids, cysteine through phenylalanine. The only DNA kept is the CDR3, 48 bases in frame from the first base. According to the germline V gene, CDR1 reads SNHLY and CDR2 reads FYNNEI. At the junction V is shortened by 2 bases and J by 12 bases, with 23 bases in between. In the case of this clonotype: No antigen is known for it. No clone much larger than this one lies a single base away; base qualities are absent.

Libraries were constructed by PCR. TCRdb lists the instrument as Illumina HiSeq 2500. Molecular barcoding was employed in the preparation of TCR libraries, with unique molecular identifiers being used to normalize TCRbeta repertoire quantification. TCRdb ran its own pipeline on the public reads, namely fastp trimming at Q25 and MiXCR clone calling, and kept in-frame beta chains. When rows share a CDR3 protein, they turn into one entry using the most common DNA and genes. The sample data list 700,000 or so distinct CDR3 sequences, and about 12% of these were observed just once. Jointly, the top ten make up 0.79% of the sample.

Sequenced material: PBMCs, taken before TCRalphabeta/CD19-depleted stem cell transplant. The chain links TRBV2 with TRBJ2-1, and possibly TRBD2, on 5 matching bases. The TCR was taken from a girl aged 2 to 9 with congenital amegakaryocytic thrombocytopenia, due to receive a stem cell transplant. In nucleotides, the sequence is TGTGCCAGCAGTGAACGCGTCCCATATAGCGTTGGCGGGCAGTTCTTC. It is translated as CASSERVPYSVGGQFF.